A single sample gave rise to the 20 T cell receptor beta chains below, sequenced in a study of OX40 agonist ivuxolimab in advanced cancers. TCRdb's copy holds only in-frame clones and misses some; the assay was immunoSEQ multiplex PCR. This repertoire shows about 100,000 clones, roughly 90% found once; its top ten account for around 0.85%. The sample in question was CD4+ or CD8+ T cells sorted from blood, obtained in a trial of the OX40 agonist ivuxolimab. The receptors here all came from an adult with an advanced solid tumor such as melanoma, head and neck, liver or kidney cancer.

In the case of this clone: The same CDR3 can be traced to other DNA sequences in this sample. The chain links TRBV7-9 to TRBJ1-5, with D possibly being TRBD1 (5 bases). The CDR3 spans 13 residues. V lost 5 bases to trimming and J lost 5 bases, with 10 bases between them. CDR1 is SEHNR, CDR2 FQNEAQ, per germline (reference sequence). CDR3 sequence (DNA): TGTGCCAGCAGCCAGGGAGCCGATCAGCCCCAGCATTTT. Translated: CASSQGADQPQHF.

This chain connects TRBV28 to TRBJ1-2; D ambiguous. The germline V gene has CDR1 MDHEN and CDR2 SYDVKM. The germline V and J ends were trimmed by 4 bases and 2 bases, with 11 bases remaining between them. This CDR3 is built from 14 residues. The CDR3 loop reads CASSSPPANYGYTF. DNA of the CDR3: TGTGCCAGCAGTTCGCCACCGGCGAACTATGGCTACACCTTC.

This clone was detected only once. The chain combines TRBV19 with TRBJ2-2; D is undetermined. The CDR3 runs to 13 residues. V was shortened by 3 bases and J by 7 bases, with 9 bases between the two germline ends. CDR1 LNHDA and CDR2 SQIVND come from the germline V gene (reference sequence). DNA of the CDR3: TGTGCCAGTAGTATTACTGCGGTCGGGGAGCTGTTTTTT. This gives the protein CASSITAVGELFF. Filled out from reference TRBV19 and TRBJ2-2, the complete variable domain reads DGGITQSPKYLFRKEGQNVTLSCEQNLNHDAMYWYRQDPGQGLRLIYYSQIVNDFQKGDIAEGYSVSREKKESFPLTVTSAQKNPTAFYLCASSITAVGELFFGEGSRLTVL.

The chain recombines TRBV7-3 with TRBJ2-1; 9 bases line up with TRBD1. CDR3 length equals 15 residues. Per the germline V gene, CDR1 is SGHTA and CDR2 is FQGTGA. The V and J ends lost 4 bases and 5 bases, in that order; junction bases with no gene match: 6. The CDR3 region is CASSSTGTGNNEQFF. The CDR3 DNA reads as TGTGCCAGCAGCTCTACCGGGACAGGGAACAATGAGCAGTTCTTC.

This chain uses TRBV18 with TRBJ1-5, with D possibly TRBD1 on 6 matching bases. Trimming cost V 6 bases and J 3 bases, with 9 bases left between them. Per germline, CDR1 KGHSH and CDR2 LQKENI. The CDR3 is made up of 13 amino acids. This CDR3 is CASSGDTNQPQHF. CDR3 bases: TGTGCCAGCTCTGGGGACACCAATCAGCCCCAGCATTTT.

V gene TRBV7-2 combines with J gene TRBJ2-1; D is perhaps TRBD2 (6 bases). The CDR3 covers 15 residues. Germline CDR1 SGHTA, CDR2 FQGNSA. Trimming took 2 bases from V and 6 from J, leaving 14 bases between them. In DNA form, the CDR3 reads TGTGCCAGCAGCTTAAGGAGGGGCCTCGGCAATGAGCAGTTCTTC. Its protein product is CASSLRRGLGNEQFF.

The J gene is TRBJ2-3, the V gene TRBV19; 8 nucleotides match TRBD2. CDR3 size: 15 residues. V gave up 3 bases and J gave up 1 base; unmatched junction bases: 3. Germline V gene data show CDR1 as LNHDA and CDR2 as SQIVND (reference sequence). CDR3 sequence reads: CASSMSSGGTDTQYF. The DNA for the CDR3 is TGTGCCAGTAGTATGAGTAGCGGGGGCACAGATACGCAGTATTTT.

V gene TRBV14 combines with J gene TRBJ2-7; D is unresolved. Germline CDR1 reads SGHDN; CDR2 reads FVKESK. V lost 2 bases and J lost 0, with 2 bases in between. The CDR3 runs to 12 residues. The CDR3 bases are TGTGCCAGCAGCCAATCCTCCTACGAGCAGTACTTC. Translation gives CASSQSSYEQYF.

The J gene is TRBJ1-4, the V gene TRBV27; 9 nucleotides align to TRBD1. The CDR3 has 14 residues. Germline values: CDR1 MNHEY, CDR2 SMNVEV (reference sequence). J gave up 4 bases and V 4 bases, and 1 base lay outside the gene matches. CDR3 sequence: CASSSTGGNEKLFF. CDR3 nucleotide sequence: TGTGCCAGCAGTTCGACAGGGGGTAATGAAAAACTGTTTTTT.

This chain uses TRBV10-3 with TRBJ1-3; TRBD1 matches 7 bases. This CDR3 contains 15 residues. V shed 5 bases and J 1 base; nucleotides not matched to a gene: 5. In germline, CDR1 is ENHRY, CDR2 SYGVKD. CDR3 in DNA: TGTGCCATCAGTTCCGTGGACAGGTCTGGAAACACCATATATTTT. Its protein product is CAISSVDRSGNTIYF.

V and J are TRBV18 and TRBJ1-2; D is ambiguous. V was shortened by 3 bases and J by 0 bases, with 20 bases between the two germline ends. The CDR3 covers 18 residues. CDR1 is KGHSH and CDR2 is LQKENI in the germline V gene. The DNA for the CDR3 is TGTGCCAGCTCACCTTCTCCAACCCCGGGAGGAGCTAACTATGGCTACACCTTC. This gives the protein CASSPSPTPGGANYGYTF.

The gene calls are TRBV7-2 and TRBJ2-7; 9 bases line up with TRBD2. The J segment lost 2 bases and the V segment lost 1 base, leaving 9 bases of the junction unmatched. This CDR3 contains 17 residues. The germline gives CDR1 SGHTA, CDR2 FQGNSA. The CDR3 nucleotides are TGTGCCAGCAGCTTAGAGGGCGGGGGGGCCTCCGCCTACGAGCAGTACTTC. It codes for CASSLEGGGASAYEQYF.

The gene calls are TRBV10-3 and TRBJ2-7; 11 bases are shared with TRBD1. Germline V lookup: CDR1 ENHRY, CDR2 SYGVKD. V shed 10 bases, J shed 4 bases, and the junction held 6 bases outside the gene matches. This CDR3 comprises 13 residues. CDR3 loop: CATKGQGGYEQYF. The CDR3, as DNA: TGTGCCACCAAGGGACAGGGGGGATACGAGCAGTACTTC.

The chain is built from TRBV9 and TRBJ2-5, with 8 bases matching TRBD1. The CDR3 has 11 residues. Germline V gene lookup returns CDR1 SGDLS and CDR2 YYNGEE. In nucleotides, the CDR3 is TGTGCAGCAGGGGGCGCGGAGACCCAGTACTTC. Amino acids: CAAGGAETQYF. Drawing the rest from reference TRBV9 and TRBJ2-5, the complete variable domain is DSGVTQTPKHLITATGQRVTLRCSPRSGDLSVYWYQQSLDQGLQFLIQYYNGEERAKGNILERFSAQQFPDLHSELNLSSLELGDSALYFCAAGGAETQYFGPGTRLLVL.

The chain carries TRBV7-9 and TRBJ1-2; 7 bases are a match to TRBD1. CDR3 size: 13 residues. The germline gives CDR1 SEHNR, CDR2 FQNEAQ (reference sequence). V lost 1 base to trimming and J lost 5 bases; unmatched junction nucleotides: 1. The CDR3 loop is CASSLETGYGYTF. The CDR3 nucleotides are TGTGCCAGCAGCTTAGAGACAGGGTATGGCTACACCTTC.

The chain recombines TRBV6-5 with TRBJ2-7; D is unresolved. The CDR3 is made up of 11 amino acids. The V gene lost 6 bases and the J gene lost 7 bases, with 10 bases spanning the gap. Germline-derived CDR1 and CDR2 are MNHEY and SVGAGI. DNA for the CDR3: TGTGCCAGCAGAATGGCTGGGGAGCAGTACTTC. The encoded protein is CASRMAGEQYF.

The rearrangement joins TRBV29-1 to TRBJ1-2; no clear D. CDR3 length: 11 residues. Trimming took 2 bases from V and 8 from J, leaving 9 bases between them. Germline CDR1 reads SQVTM; CDR2 reads ANQGSEA. The CDR3 loop is CSVEQVFGYTF. DNA for the CDR3: TGCAGCGTTGAACAGGTATTCGGCTACACCTTC.

V is TRBV28 and J is TRBJ2-3; D may correspond to TRBD1 or TRBD2 (6 bases each). V lost 6 bases, J lost 3 bases, and 13 bases lay in between. This CDR3 is 14 amino acids long. The germline gives CDR1 MDHEN, CDR2 SYDVKM. The CDR3 protein is CASRWGAGTDTQYF. The CDR3 DNA reads as TGTGCCAGCAGATGGGGGGCCGGGACAGATACGCAGTATTTT.

V usage is TRBV5-4 and J usage is TRBJ1-2; D unclear. Looked up from germline, CDR1 is SGHNT and CDR2 is YYREEE (reference sequence). V lost 0 bases, J lost 0 bases, and 9 bases lay in between. This CDR3 spans 15 amino acids. The CDR3 loop is CASSLAGKANYGYTF. The DNA for the CDR3 is TGTGCCAGCAGCTTGGCGGGTAAAGCTAACTATGGCTACACCTTC.

The chain joins TRBV6-1 to TRBJ1-6; TRBD1 agrees at 7 bases. The CDR3 runs 13 residues. Trimming removed 10 bases from V and 8 bases from J; junction bases left unmatched: 8. Germline loops: CDR1 MNHNS, CDR2 SASEGT. CDR3 nucleotides: TGTGCCACCCTGGACAGGAGAGATTCACCCCTCCACTTT. Amino acids: CATLDRRDSPLHF.